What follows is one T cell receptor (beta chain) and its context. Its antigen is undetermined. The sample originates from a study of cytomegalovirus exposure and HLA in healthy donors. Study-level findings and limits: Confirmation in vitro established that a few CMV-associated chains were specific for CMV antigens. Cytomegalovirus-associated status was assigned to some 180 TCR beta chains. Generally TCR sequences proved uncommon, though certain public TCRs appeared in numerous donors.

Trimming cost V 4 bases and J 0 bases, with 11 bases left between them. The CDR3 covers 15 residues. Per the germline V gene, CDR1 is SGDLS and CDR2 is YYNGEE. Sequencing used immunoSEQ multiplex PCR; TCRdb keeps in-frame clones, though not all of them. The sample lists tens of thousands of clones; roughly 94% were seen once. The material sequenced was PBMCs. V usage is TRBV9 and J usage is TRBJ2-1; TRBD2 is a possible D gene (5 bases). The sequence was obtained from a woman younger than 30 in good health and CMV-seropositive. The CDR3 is CASSYSASSYNEQFF. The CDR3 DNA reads TGTGCCAGCAGCTATAGCGCAAGCTCCTACAATGAGCAGTTCTTC.